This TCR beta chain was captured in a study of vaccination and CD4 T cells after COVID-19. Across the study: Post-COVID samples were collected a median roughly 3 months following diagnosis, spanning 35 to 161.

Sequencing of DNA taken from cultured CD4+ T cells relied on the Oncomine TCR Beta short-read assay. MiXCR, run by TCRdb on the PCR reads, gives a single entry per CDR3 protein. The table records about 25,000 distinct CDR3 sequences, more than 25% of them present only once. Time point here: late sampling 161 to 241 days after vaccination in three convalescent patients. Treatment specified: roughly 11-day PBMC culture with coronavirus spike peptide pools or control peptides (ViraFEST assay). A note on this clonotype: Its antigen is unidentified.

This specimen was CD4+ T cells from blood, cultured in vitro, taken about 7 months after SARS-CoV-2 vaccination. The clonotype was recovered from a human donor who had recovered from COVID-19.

CDR3 coding DNA: TGTGCCAGCAGGCGACAGGGGCACGCAGATACGCAGTATTTT. Its translation is CASRRQGHADTQYF. V is TRBV7-9 and J is TRBJ2-3; TRBD1 agrees at 8 bases. The CDR3 is 14 residues long. After removal of 6 bases from V and 4 bases from J, the junction contained 6 bases not matched to a gene. The germline V gene encodes CDR1 SEHNR and CDR2 FQNEAQ (reference sequence).